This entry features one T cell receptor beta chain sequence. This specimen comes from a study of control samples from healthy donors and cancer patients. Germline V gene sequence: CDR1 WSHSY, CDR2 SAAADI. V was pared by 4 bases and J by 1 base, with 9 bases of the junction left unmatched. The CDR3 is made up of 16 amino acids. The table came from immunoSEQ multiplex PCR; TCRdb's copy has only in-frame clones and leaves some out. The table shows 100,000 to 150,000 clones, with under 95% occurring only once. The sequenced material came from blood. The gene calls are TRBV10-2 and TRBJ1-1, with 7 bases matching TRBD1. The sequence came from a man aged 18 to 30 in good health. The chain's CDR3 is CASSGLAGTENTEAFF. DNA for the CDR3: TGCGCCAGCAGTGGCCTTGCCGGGACAGAGAACACTGAAGCTTTCTTT.